Below, 6 T cell receptor beta chains from the same sample are listed, as sequenced in a study of T-cell reconstitution after alpha-beta-depleted transplantation in children. Unique molecular identifiers were built into the TCRbeta library. One entry per CDR3 protein, called by TCRdb with MiXCR from the PCR reads. The sample records around 300,000 distinct CDR3 sequences, 11% being singletons. Sequencing was performed on peripheral blood, taken 180 days after TCRalphabeta/CD19-depleted stem cell transplant. Receptors originate from a male patient between 2 and 10 years old who had a stem cell transplant for chronic granulomatous disease, so the T cells may come from the graft donor.

The table lists this clonotype with many counts. This chain connects TRBV5-5 to TRBJ1-5, with TRBD1 matching 12 bases. The germline V gene has CDR1 SGHKS and CDR2 YYEKEE (reference sequence). V lost 0 bases and J lost 6; bases outside the gene matches: 10. CDR3 length: 18 residues. In DNA form, the CDR3 reads TGTGCCAGCAGCTTGGCAGCACAGGGACAGGGGGCGGGTCAGCCCCAGCATTTT. It codes for CASSLAAQGQGAGQPQHF.

The chain employs TRBV5-4 and TRBJ2-7, with TRBD1 as a possible D gene (6 bases). The germline gives CDR1 SGHNT, CDR2 YYREEE (reference sequence). V lost 0 bases and J 3 bases, leaving 10 bases between the germline ends. The CDR3 length is 14 residues. The CDR3 region has the DNA TGTGCCAGCAGCTTGGGGGCAGGGGTCTACGAGCAGTACTTC. Its protein product is CASSLGAGVYEQYF.

This clonotype was observed at least ten times. The V call is TRBV20-1, the J call TRBJ2-1, with D possibly being TRBD1 or TRBD2 (5 bases each). Germline V gives CDR1 DFQATT, CDR2 SNEGSKA (reference sequence). The CDR3 has 16 residues. V was pared by 7 bases and J by 3 bases, with 22 bases between. This CDR3 reads CSVFPHGGTNYNEQFF. CDR3 DNA sequence: TGCAGTGTATTCCCCCATGGGGGAACCAACTACAATGAGCAGTTCTTC.

This clonotype was seen repeatedly, ten times or more. The rearrangement uses TRBV4-3 and TRBJ2-3; 8 positions agree with TRBD2. The germline V gene has CDR1 LGHNA and CDR2 YSLEER. The junction had 11 bases not matched to a gene; V was cut back by 0 bases and J by 0 bases. The length of the CDR3 is 19 residues. CDR3 sequence (DNA): TGCGCCAGCAGCCAAGATGGGGCGGTGGTAGCGGGAAGCACAGATACGCAGTATTTT. Its translation is CASSQDGAVVAGSTDTQYF.

CDR3 sequence reads: CASSFLTGGGGYTF. The CDR3 DNA reads as TGTGCCAGCAGCTTTCTCACAGGGGGCGGCGGCTACACCTTC. The chain links TRBV3-1 to TRBJ1-2, with 9 bases lining up with TRBD1. Trimming at V came to 5 bases and at J to 8 bases, leaving 9 bases not matched to a gene. Germline V gene data show CDR1 as LGHDT and CDR2 as YNNKEL (reference sequence). This CDR3 is 14 amino acids long.

V is TRBV20-1 and J is TRBJ2-7; 12 bases match TRBD2. Germline V gives CDR1 DFQATT, CDR2 SNEGSKA (reference sequence). The CDR3 has 19 amino acids. V gave up 6 bases and J gave up 0 bases; unmatched junction bases: 18. CDR3 loop: CSASGGLAGGNGLSYEQYF. The CDR3 DNA follows: TGCAGTGCCTCGGGAGGGCTAGCGGGAGGGAACGGACTCTCCTACGAGCAGTACTTC.